The rows below give T cell receptor beta chains drawn from one sample of a study of T-cell memory formation after mild COVID-19. TCRdb fed the 5' RACE reads into MiXCR, producing one record per CDR3 protein. In the table there are 400,000 to 500,000 distinct CDR3 sequences, 20% to 25% of which are singletons. Sequencing used PBMCs or a T cell subset sorted from them (not recorded which). These receptors were collected from an adult woman who had mild COVID-19 (a few samples of this study predate the infection). Cell type and time point are not known. CDR3s include the opening cysteine and the closing phenylalanine or tryptophan. The order of the fields is V gene, J gene, D gene, CDR3 protein. D genes are given only for firm matches.

v_call: TRBV7-9; j_call: TRBJ1-2; d_call: -; cdr3_aa: CASSSAGQPNYGYTF
v_call: TRBV7-2; j_call: TRBJ2-1; d_call: -; cdr3_aa: CASSLGWGSEQFF
v_call: TRBV6-1; j_call: TRBJ2-3; d_call: -; cdr3_aa: CASSTFLGDTQYF
v_call: TRBV29-1; j_call: TRBJ1-4; d_call: -; cdr3_aa: CSVLRSAATNEKLFF
v_call: TRBV6-1; j_call: TRBJ2-7; d_call: -; cdr3_aa: CASSRQLGEQYF
v_call: TRBV18; j_call: TRBJ2-1; d_call: -; cdr3_aa: CASSTGTDIAGHYNEQFF
v_call: TRBV20-1; j_call: TRBJ2-7; d_call: TRBD2; cdr3_aa: CSARRLLADADEQYF
v_call: TRBV7-9; j_call: TRBJ2-1; d_call: -; cdr3_aa: CASSPTRIYNEQFF
v_call: TRBV3-1; j_call: TRBJ2-1; d_call: -; cdr3_aa: CASRGAGENEQFF
v_call: TRBV24-1; j_call: TRBJ2-1; d_call: -; cdr3_aa: CATSDIQVPALEQFF
v_call: TRBV4-1; j_call: TRBJ1-4; d_call: -; cdr3_aa: CASSQYTGGRQTNEKLFF
v_call: TRBV12-3/TRBV12-4; j_call: TRBJ2-2; d_call: TRBD2; cdr3_aa: CANQREGTGELFF
v_call: TRBV11-3; j_call: TRBJ2-6; d_call: TRBD1; cdr3_aa: CASSPTTGYSSGANVLTF
v_call: TRBV12-3/TRBV12-4; j_call: TRBJ2-2; d_call: -; cdr3_aa: CASSTGSTNTGELFF
v_call: TRBV4-1; j_call: TRBJ2-3; d_call: TRBD2; cdr3_aa: CASSQEVRGVLNTQYF
v_call: TRBV2; j_call: TRBJ1-1; d_call: -; cdr3_aa: CASSEKKTGNTEAFF
v_call: TRBV29-1; j_call: TRBJ1-2; d_call: -; cdr3_aa: CSVEDRRGRFYGYTF
v_call: TRBV10-3; j_call: TRBJ2-5; d_call: TRBD2; cdr3_aa: CAIRTSGAEPQYF
v_call: TRBV18; j_call: TRBJ2-1; d_call: -; cdr3_aa: CASSPGGANEQFF
v_call: TRBV18; j_call: TRBJ2-2; d_call: -; cdr3_aa: CASSPNLQLGQPELFF
v_call: TRBV4-1; j_call: TRBJ2-1; d_call: -; cdr3_aa: CASSQGPTDYNEQFF
v_call: TRBV29-1; j_call: TRBJ1-2; d_call: -; cdr3_aa: CSVASDSFYGYTF
v_call: TRBV19; j_call: TRBJ1-1; d_call: TRBD1; cdr3_aa: CASTDGTGGDTEAFF
v_call: TRBV5-1; j_call: TRBJ1-1; d_call: -; cdr3_aa: CASSPQISNTEAFF
v_call: TRBV25-1; j_call: TRBJ1-1; d_call: -; cdr3_aa: CASCWGNTEAFF
v_call: TRBV5-6; j_call: TRBJ1-2; d_call: -; cdr3_aa: CASSWDYGYTF
v_call: TRBV12-3/TRBV12-4; j_call: TRBJ2-2; d_call: -; cdr3_aa: CASSSGGELFF
v_call: TRBV9; j_call: TRBJ1-4; d_call: -; cdr3_aa: CASSATDATNEKLFF
v_call: TRBV7-2; j_call: TRBJ2-1; d_call: TRBD2; cdr3_aa: CASSLRPGGDNEQFF
v_call: TRBV7-9; j_call: TRBJ2-3; d_call: TRBD2; cdr3_aa: CASSLLAVTDTQYF
v_call: TRBV12-3/TRBV12-4; j_call: TRBJ2-1; d_call: TRBD1; cdr3_aa: CASTRPGQIYNEQFF